The 17 T cell receptor beta chains below all came from one sample that was sequenced in a study of blood T cells in healthy people across ages. Alongside a J-beta primer mix, a sample-barcoded 5' primer served in a second PCR lasting roughly 7 to 12 cycles. TCRdb recomputed calls from the 5' RACE reads with MiXCR, one row per CDR3 protein. The sample has about 570,000 distinct CDR3 sequences; 25% to 30% are singletons. Sample: blood. The source is a woman in her seventies in good health.

This clonotype was seen a handful of times. This chain connects TRBV4-3 to TRBJ2-5; D gene uncertain. Trimming took 4 bases from V and 5 from J, leaving 20 bases between them. CDR3 length: 16 residues. Per the germline V gene, CDR1 is LGHNA and CDR2 is YSLEER. The CDR3 DNA sequence: TGCGCCAGCAGCCCGCAACATGGCCCCCTCGGGGAGACCCAGTACTTC. This gives the protein CASSPQHGPLGETQYF.

This clonotype was seen a handful of times. The gene calls are TRBV20-1 and TRBJ2-1, with 9 bases fitting TRBD2. J gave up 0 bases and V 3 bases, and 6 bases lay outside the gene matches. The CDR3 extends over 16 amino acids. Germline CDR1 DFQATT, CDR2 SNEGSKA (reference sequence). In DNA, the CDR3 is TGCAGTGCTAGGGTACTAGCGGGCTCCTCCTACAATGAGCAGTTCTTC. Encoded protein: CSARVLAGSSYNEQFF.

This chain joins TRBV4-3 and TRBJ2-5; TRBD2 agrees at 10 bases. The J call may not be correct, given that the DNA end is closer to TRBJ2-7. The germline V gene encodes CDR1 LGHNA and CDR2 YSLEER. This CDR3 is built from 15 residues. CDR3 sequence reads: CASSLAGGITYEQYF. CDR3 bases: TGCGCCAGCAGCCTAGCGGGGGGCATAACCTACGAGCAGTACTTC.

CDR3 in amino acids: CASSQTLTGQGDTEAFF. CDR3 nucleotides: TGCGCCAGCAGCCAAACCCTTACCGGACAGGGGGACACTGAAGCTTTCTTT. The chain has TRBV4-3 and TRBJ1-1; TRBD1 agrees at 10 bases. The length of the CDR3 is 17 residues. Germline V gene lookup returns CDR1 LGHNA and CDR2 YSLEER. The trim removed 2 bases at V and 3 bases at J, leaving 9 bases unmatched.

The chain employs TRBV20-1 and TRBJ2-1; D is ambiguous. The CDR3 length is 13 residues. The germline V and J ends were trimmed by 5 bases and 3 bases, with 11 bases remaining between them. Germline CDR1 reads DFQATT; CDR2 reads SNEGSKA (reference sequence). The CDR3, as DNA: TGCAGTGCTCGGGCGCGGCGCTACAATGAGCAGTTCTTC. It specifies CSARARRYNEQFF.

CDR3 sequence reads: CASSQSAGLNSPLHF. The CDR3 DNA reads TGCGCCAGCAGCCAATCGGCAGGTCTGAATTCACCCCTCCACTTT. The V call is TRBV4-3, the J call TRBJ1-6; unclear D gene. Germline V gene data show CDR1 as LGHNA and CDR2 as YSLEER. The V gene lost 2 bases and the J gene lost 7 bases, with 12 bases spanning the gap. The CDR3 runs 15 residues.

The J gene is TRBJ1-3, the V gene TRBV12-3 or TRBV12-4; 7 bases fit TRBD1. Germline trimming cut 6 bases from V and 1 base from J; bases unmatched to any gene: 6. CDR3 size: 15 residues. The CDR3 sequence is CASSQYRGSGNTIYF. CDR3 nucleotides: TGTGCCAGCAGCCAATACAGGGGTTCTGGAAACACCATATATTTT.

The chain combines TRBV29-1 with TRBJ1-1; D gene uncertain. Germline loops: CDR1 SQVTM, CDR2 ANQGSEA. Deletions cut 6 bases from V and 1 base from J, with 6 bases between. This CDR3 has 11 amino acids. CDR3 coding DNA: TGCAGCGTCGTAAAGAACACTGAAGCTTTCTTT. Encoded protein: CSVVKNTEAFF.

The chain recombines TRBV6-2 or TRBV6-3 with TRBJ2-7; D is ambiguous. The CDR3 is 14 residues long. V was trimmed by 2 bases and J by 4 bases, leaving 12 bases between them. Germline CDR1 MNHEY, CDR2 SVGEGT. CDR3 nucleotides: TGTGCCAGCAGTTACGACACCACTGGTTACGAGCAGTACTTC. Residues: CASSYDTTGYEQYF.

The V call is TRBV11-2, the J call TRBJ2-4; TRBD2 might be the D (6 bases). In germline, CDR1 is SGHAT, CDR2 FQNNGV. The ends were cut back, 7 bases at V and 0 bases at J, with 28 bases in the middle. This CDR3 has 20 residues. This chain's CDR3 is CASTLGLEGSQAVAKNIQYF. The CDR3, as DNA: TGTGCCAGCACCTTGGGTTTGGAGGGCAGCCAGGCGGTAGCCAAAAACATTCAGTACTTC.

The J gene is TRBJ2-1, the V gene TRBV7-3, with 11 bases aligning to TRBD2. The germline gives CDR1 SGHTA, CDR2 FQGTGA. The CDR3 loop spans 16 amino acids. V lost 5 bases to trimming and J lost 6 bases; unmatched junction nucleotides: 9. Here the CDR3 DNA reads TGTGCCAGCAGCCGGACTAGCGGGCAAGGGGGCAATGAGCAGTTCTTC. Amino acid sequence: CASSRTSGQGGNEQFF.

The rearrangement joins TRBV15 to TRBJ2-3, with 11 bases fitting TRBD2. The trim removed 1 base at V and 5 bases at J, leaving 5 bases unmatched. The CDR3 sequence is 16 residues long. Germline V gene sequence: CDR1 LNHNV, CDR2 YYDKDF (reference sequence). CDR3: CATSRGGTSGGDTQYF. CDR3 in DNA: TGTGCCACCAGCAGAGGGGGGACTAGCGGAGGAGATACGCAGTATTTT.

This clonotype came up a few times. The chain joins TRBV20-1 to TRBJ2-1; 7 bases are shared with TRBD2. This CDR3 is 14 amino acids long. V gave up 1 base and J gave up 2 bases; unmatched junction bases: 2. CDR1 is DFQATT and CDR2 is SNEGSKA in the germline V gene (reference sequence). The CDR3: CSARVSGAYNEQFF. The DNA of the CDR3 is TGCAGTGCTAGAGTAAGCGGGGCCTACAATGAGCAGTTCTTC.

In its sample, this clonotype was seen a few times. The CDR3 coding sequence is TGCGCCAGCAGCTCCCCGGATTCGGGGGAGACCCAGTACTTC. Protein product: CASSSPDSGETQYF. This chain joins TRBV5-1 and TRBJ2-5, with a possible D match to TRBD2 (5 bases). Trimming took off 3 bases at V and 5 bases at J, with 14 bases between the two ends. The CDR3 contains 14 residues. Germline assignment: CDR1 SGHRS and CDR2 YFSETQ.

This clonotype was counted only a few times. The rearrangement links TRBV6-2 or TRBV6-3 to TRBJ2-5; D unclear. The last part of the DNA fits TRBJ2-7 better; the J call may be wrong. This CDR3 region has 14 residues. CDR1 is MNHEY, CDR2 SVGEGT, per germline. The CDR3 reads CASSPLGYPYEQYF. CDR3 coding DNA: TGTGCCAGCAGCCCTCTCGGGTACCCCTACGAGCAGTACTTC.

The chain employs TRBV19 and TRBJ1-1; TRBD1 might be the D (5 bases). V shed 7 bases and J shed 10 bases, with 19 bases lying between them. This CDR3 has 13 amino acids. Germline V CDR1 and CDR2: LNHDA, SQIVND (reference sequence). In DNA, the CDR3 is TGTGCCAGTACCCCAACCGGTTGGGGGTTAGCTTTCTTT. This encodes CASTPTGWGLAFF. The whole variable domain, remainder taken from reference TRBV19 and TRBJ1-1, is DGGITQSPKYLFRKEGQNVTLSCEQNLNHDAMYWYRQDPGQGLRLIYYSQIVNDFQKGDIAEGYSVSREKKESFPLTVTSAQKNPTAFYLCASTPTGWGLAFFGQGTRLTVV.

This clonotype appeared a few times. The genes are TRBV7-3 and TRBJ1-4; D remains ambiguous. Trimming cost V 5 bases and J 3 bases, with 7 bases left between them. There are 13 residues in the CDR3. The germline CDR1 and CDR2 sequences are SGHTA and FQGTGA. The CDR3 region has the DNA TGTGCCAGCAGCCCCCGCCCTAATGAAAAACTGTTTTTT. It is translated as CASSPRPNEKLFF. Drawing the rest from reference TRBV7-3 and TRBJ1-4, the complete variable domain is GAGVSQTPSNKVTEKGKYVELRCDPISGHTALYWYRQSLGQGPEFLIYFQGTGAADDSGLPNDRFFAVRPEGSVSTLKIQRTERGDSAVYLCASSPRPNEKLFFGSGTQLSVL.